Following are 2 T cell receptor beta chains from one sample sequenced in a study of blood T cells in healthy people across ages. Alongside a J-beta primer mix, a sample-barcoded 5' primer served in a second PCR lasting about 7 to 11 cycles. Each CDR3 protein is one row after TCRdb ran MiXCR on the 5' RACE reads. The sample contains nearly 1 million distinct CDR3 sequences, roughly 51% of which appear only once. Sequencing input: blood. Every receptor here comes from a woman aged 55 to 70 in good health.

CDR3 in DNA: TGTGCCAGCAGCGCGACTAGCGGGAGCAGCGAGCAGTACTTC. Translating gives CASSATSGSSEQYF. The chain combines TRBV5-6 with TRBJ2-5, with 12 positions matching TRBD2. The DNA end is more similar to TRBJ2-7, so the J call may be wrong. In germline, CDR1 is SGHDT, CDR2 YYEEEE. The CDR3 contains 14 residues.

The CDR3 loop reads CASSLEHPSTDTQYF. The DNA for the CDR3 is TGCGCCAGCAGCTTGGAGCACCCTAGCACAGATACGCAGTATTTT. The J gene is TRBJ2-3, the V gene TRBV5-1; D gene ambiguous. The CDR3 sequence is 15 residues long. Germline-derived CDR1 and CDR2 are SGHRS and YFSETQ. V lost 0 bases and J lost 0, with 8 bases in between.